A single sample gave rise to the 27 T cell receptor beta chains below, sequenced in a study of CD8+CD57+ T cells in acquired aplastic anemia. Genomic DNA constituted the template upon which TCR beta VDJ and CDR3 profiling was performed. One entry per CDR3 protein results from TCRdb running MiXCR on the reads. The profile covers about 190,000 distinct CDR3 sequences, with about 53% appearing a single time and roughly 15% taken by the ten largest. Sequenced material: sorted CD4+, CD8+, or CD8+CD57+ T cells (not recorded which) from PBMCs. These receptors were collected from a human donor in good health, serving as a control.

The V call is TRBV24-1, the J call TRBJ2-1; 9 bases fit TRBD1. Germline V gene data show CDR1 as KGHDR and CDR2 as SFDVKD. CDR3 length equals 16 residues. V was pared by 5 bases and J by 6 bases, with 10 bases of the junction left unmatched. DNA for the CDR3: TGTGCCACCAGTGCTATGACAGGGGGGGTAGGCAATGAGCAGTTCTTC. Translating it yields CATSAMTGGVGNEQFF.

This clonotype was counted at least ten times. The chain employs TRBV10-3 and TRBJ2-1; D is ambiguous. Germline values: CDR1 ENHRY, CDR2 SYGVKD. V was pared by 7 bases and J by 2 bases, with 9 bases between. This CDR3 is 13 amino acids long. The CDR3 reads CAIKAATYNEQFF. The CDR3 region has the DNA TGTGCCATCAAGGCCGCAACCTACAATGAGCAGTTCTTC.

V is TRBV7-9 and J is TRBJ1-2, with D perhaps matching TRBD1 (6 bases). Germline values: CDR1 SEHNR, CDR2 FQNEAQ (reference sequence). The CDR3 covers 14 residues. Trimming stripped 5 bases from V and 3 bases from J, with 13 bases between. The CDR3 DNA reads TGTGCCAGCAGCCCGGGACATATATACTATGGCTACACCTTC. Its protein product is CASSPGHIYYGYTF.

This clonotype was counted ten times or more. The chain couples TRBV9 to TRBJ2-1, with 7 bases lining up with TRBD2. V lost 0 bases, J lost 2 bases, and 2 bases stayed unmatched. The CDR3 covers 15 residues. Germline V gene lookup returns CDR1 SGDLS and CDR2 YYNGEE. CDR3 sequence (DNA): TGTGCCAGCAGCGTAGAAGCGGGAACCTACAATGAGCAGTTCTTC. Its protein product is CASSVEAGTYNEQFF.

This clonotype showed up many times. The chain uses TRBV27 and TRBJ2-7, with D unclear. This CDR3 is built from 15 residues. The V end was cut by 0 bases, the J end by 6 bases, with 15 bases between. From germline, CDR1 is MNHEY and CDR2 SMNVEV (reference sequence). The CDR3: CASSLSPGLFGEQYF. The CDR3 DNA sequence: TGTGCCAGCAGTTTATCCCCCGGCCTTTTCGGCGAGCAGTACTTC.

The rearrangement links TRBV7-6 to TRBJ1-5, with D hard to call. The germline V gene encodes CDR1 SGHVS and CDR2 FNYEAQ. V dropped 0 bases and J dropped 5 bases, with 5 bases sitting between them. There are 13 residues in the CDR3. The CDR3 sequence is CASSLALDQPQHF. CDR3 nucleotide sequence: TGTGCCAGCAGCTTAGCGTTGGATCAGCCCCAGCATTTT.

The genes are TRBV15 and TRBJ1-6; possibly TRBD1 for D (6 bases). The germline V and J ends were trimmed by 3 bases and 9 bases, with 15 bases remaining between them. The CDR3 has 15 amino acids. Germline V gene data show CDR1 as LNHNV and CDR2 as YYDKDF (reference sequence). This CDR3 is CATSREGGLGSPLHF. The CDR3 DNA follows: TGTGCCACCAGCAGGGAGGGGGGGCTGGGTTCACCCCTCCACTTT. The full variable domain, rest sourced from reference TRBV15 and TRBJ1-6, is DAMVIQNPRYQVTQFGKPVTLSCSQTLNHNVMYWYQQKSSQAPKLLFHYYDKDFNNEADTPDNFQSRRPNTSFCFLDIRSPGLGDTAMYLCATSREGGLGSPLHFGNGTRLTVT.

This clonotype has a count of ten or more. This sequence joins TRBV27 and TRBJ2-7; tentatively, D is TRBD1 or TRBD2 (5 bases each). CDR1 is MNHEY, CDR2 SMNVEV, per germline (reference sequence). The CDR3 is 13 residues long. V was trimmed by 3 bases and J by 3 bases, leaving 9 bases between them. CDR3 sequence: CASSFEGRYEQYF. The CDR3 DNA reads TGTGCCAGCAGTTTTGAGGGGCGCTACGAGCAGTACTTC.

This chain's CDR3 is CATHRTGDNEQFF. In nucleotides, the CDR3 is TGTGCCACCCACCGGACAGGGGACAATGAGCAGTTCTTC. The V gene is TRBV10-3, the J gene TRBJ2-1, with 9 bases that match TRBD1. CDR3 length: 13 amino acids. V shed 10 bases and J 5 bases; nucleotides not matched to a gene: 6. CDR1 and CDR2 from the germline V gene are ENHRY and SYGVKD.

About this clonotype itself: The DNA is left out, because the CDR3 cannot be placed on it with certainty; the CDR3 is given as TCRdb lists it. The gene calls are TRBV15 and TRBJ2-2. In germline, CDR1 is LNHNV, CDR2 YYDKDF (reference sequence). The CDR3 region is 22 residues in length, termini included. Here the CDR3 reads CATSRDLCASSLAAGNTGELFF.

This clonotype is a singleton in its sample. The chain employs TRBV25-1 and TRBJ2-7, with 10 bases identical to TRBD1. Germline values: CDR1 MGHDK, CDR2 SYGVNS. With V trimmed by 5 bases and J by 8 bases, 9 bases remained unmatched. There are 14 residues in the CDR3. CDR3 loop: CASSFLGTGAQQYF. The CDR3 DNA reads as TGTGCCAGCAGTTTCCTCGGGACAGGGGCCCAGCAGTACTTC.

V usage is TRBV2 and J usage is TRBJ1-2; 7 bases match TRBD1. There are 15 residues in the CDR3. Germline V gene data show CDR1 as SNHLY and CDR2 as FYNNEI. The J segment lost 7 bases and the V segment lost 2 bases, leaving 10 bases of the junction unmatched. CDR3 coding DNA: TGTGCCAGCAGTGAACTCCTTTTACAGGGGACTGGCTACACCTTC. Protein: CASSELLLQGTGYTF.

The V and J genes are TRBV24-1 and TRBJ2-5; no firm D call. Per the germline V gene, CDR1 is KGHDR and CDR2 is SFDVKD. V was trimmed by 6 bases and J by 5 bases, leaving 12 bases between them. The CDR3 spans 13 residues. CDR3 sequence reads: CATSKDRQETQYF. Here the CDR3 DNA reads TGTGCCACCAGTAAGGATCGCCAGGAGACCCAGTACTTC.

The chain employs TRBV9 and TRBJ2-1, with unresolved D. Trimming removed 0 bases at V and 1 base at J, with 11 bases between. Per germline, CDR1 SGDLS and CDR2 YYNGEE. The CDR3 is 16 residues long. As DNA, the CDR3 is TGTGCCAGCAGCGTAGGGGCTCTCCAATCCTACAATGAGCAGTTCTTC. Translated, it gives CASSVGALQSYNEQFF.

The rearrangement uses TRBV10-3 and TRBJ1-5, with a tentative D call TRBD1 (6 bases). Trimming pared 3 bases from V and 2 bases from J, leaving 8 bases between. The CDR3 extends over 14 amino acids. The germline V gene encodes CDR1 ENHRY and CDR2 SYGVKD. DNA of the CDR3: TGTGCCATCAGTGAAGGGGGTGGCAATCAGCCCCAGCATTTT. Its protein product is CAISEGGGNQPQHF.

This clonotype has a handful of counts. The rearrangement joins TRBV29-1 to TRBJ2-1; 9 bases map to TRBD2. The CDR3 sequence is 13 residues long. CDR1 is SQVTM and CDR2 is ANQGSEA in the germline V gene. The junction had 8 bases not matched to a gene; V was cut back by 6 bases and J by 8 bases. For the CDR3, the DNA is TGCAGCGTCGTAGCGGGAGCAATCGATGAGCAGTTCTTC. Its protein product is CSVVAGAIDEQFF.

In regard to this clonotype: A much bigger clone sits one base away, suggesting this may be a read error. Because the CDR3 is missing its conserved closing phenylalanine or tryptophan, this is likely a read error. V and J are TRBV6-5 and TRBJ2-7; 8 bases match TRBD1. CDR3 size: 15 residues. Germline CDR1 and CDR2: MNHEY and SVGAGI. V trimming: 4 bases; J trimming: 5 bases; junction bases outside the gene matches: 10. This chain's CDR3 is CASSLLQGDLDEQYL. The CDR3 DNA follows: TGTGCCAGCAGTTTGTTACAGGGGGATTTGGACGAGCAGTACCTC.

The V gene is TRBV29-1, the J gene TRBJ1-2; 7 nucleotides align to TRBD1. Looked up from germline, CDR1 is SQVTM and CDR2 is ANQGSEA. The CDR3 covers 11 residues. Unmatched junction bases numbered 3, after V lost 7 bases and J lost 4 bases. CDR3 in DNA: TGCAGCGGATACAGGGGCTATGGCTACACCTTC. Protein: CSGYRGYGYTF.

This clonotype was seen many times. V is TRBV19 and J is TRBJ2-3; 10 nucleotides align to TRBD1. Germline CDR1 reads LNHDA; CDR2 reads SQIVND (reference sequence). Trimming at V came to 3 bases and at J to 2 bases, leaving 5 bases not matched to a gene. The CDR3 is 16 residues long. CDR3 DNA sequence: TGTGCCAGTAGTATTTGGACAGGGGGGGTCACAGATACGCAGTATTTT. This translates into CASSIWTGGVTDTQYF.

This clonotype was found many times. The J gene is TRBJ2-7, the V gene TRBV4-2, with D perhaps matching TRBD1 (5 bases). The CDR3 length is 17 residues. The germline V gene encodes CDR1 LGHNA and CDR2 YNFKEQ. Trimming left V 1 base short and J 5 bases short, with 21 bases between. This CDR3 reads CASSQGGLLRGGNEQYF. For the CDR3, the DNA is TGTGCCAGCAGCCAAGGGGGCCTCTTAAGGGGCGGTAACGAGCAGTACTTC.

A single count supports this clonotype. One end of the junction is discordant with germline, which a read error may explain. The V call is TRBV24-1, the J call TRBJ1-2; D gene ambiguous. The germline CDR1 and CDR2 sequences are KGHDR and SFDVKD. The CDR3 is 13 residues long. CDR3 sequence (DNA): TGCGCCACCAGTGAAACGTGGACTAATGGCTACACCTTC. As protein: CATSETWTNGYTF.

The chain combines TRBV2 with TRBJ1-4; D unclear. The V gene lost 7 bases and the J gene lost 7 bases, with 16 bases spanning the gap. The CDR3 has 14 residues. CDR1 is SNHLY and CDR2 is FYNNEI in the germline V gene. The CDR3 reads CASNREATSEKLFF. The CDR3, as DNA: TGTGCCAGCAATCGGGAGGCGACGAGTGAAAAACTGTTTTTT.

This clonotype was detected ten times or more. The chain employs TRBV30 and TRBJ2-1; 11 bases match TRBD2. Germline V lookup: CDR1 GTSNPN, CDR2 SVGIG (reference sequence). The CDR3 is 13 residues long. Trimming cost V 7 bases and J 13 bases; bases outside gene matches: 12. In nucleotides, the CDR3 is TGTGCCTCCTCCGCCCCTCTAGCGGGGGGACAGTTCTTC. Its protein product is CASSAPLAGGQFF.

The rearrangement joins TRBV19 to TRBJ2-7; D is uncertain. The CDR3 runs 11 residues. From germline, CDR1 is LNHDA and CDR2 SQIVND (reference sequence). The germline V and J ends were trimmed by 6 bases and 0 bases, with 3 bases remaining between them. The CDR3 bases are TGTGCCAGTAGAAGCTCCTACGAGCAGTACTTC. As protein: CASRSSYEQYF.

In its sample, this clonotype was seen many times. The CDR3 bases are TGCGCCAGCAGCCCAGGTAGCAATCAGCCCCAGCATTTT. It encodes CASSPGSNQPQHF. The chain links TRBV5-1 to TRBJ1-5; D ambiguous. Trimming pared 4 bases from V and 0 bases from J, leaving 5 bases between. CDR3 length equals 13 residues. CDR1 and CDR2 from the germline V gene are SGHRS and YFSETQ.

The chain combines TRBV2 with TRBJ2-7, with D unresolved. CDR1 is SNHLY, CDR2 FYNNEI, per germline. V gave up 6 bases and J gave up 2 bases, with 20 bases separating them. The length of the CDR3 is 16 residues. CDR3 nucleotide sequence: TGTGCCAGCAGCCCAAAACGTCGCGGCCGCACCTACGAGCAGTACGTC. This sequence encodes CASSPKRRGRTYEQYV.

This clonotype occurred many times. The chain has TRBV10-3 and TRBJ1-2, with 10 bases identical to TRBD1. V trimming: 2 bases; J trimming: 5 bases; junction bases outside the gene matches: 8. Germline V gene data show CDR1 as ENHRY and CDR2 as SYGVKD. This CDR3 spans 16 amino acids. CDR3 nucleotide sequence: TGTGCCATCAGTGAGGATCCAAGGACAGGGGGTTATGGCTACACCTTC. Protein: CAISEDPRTGGYGYTF.